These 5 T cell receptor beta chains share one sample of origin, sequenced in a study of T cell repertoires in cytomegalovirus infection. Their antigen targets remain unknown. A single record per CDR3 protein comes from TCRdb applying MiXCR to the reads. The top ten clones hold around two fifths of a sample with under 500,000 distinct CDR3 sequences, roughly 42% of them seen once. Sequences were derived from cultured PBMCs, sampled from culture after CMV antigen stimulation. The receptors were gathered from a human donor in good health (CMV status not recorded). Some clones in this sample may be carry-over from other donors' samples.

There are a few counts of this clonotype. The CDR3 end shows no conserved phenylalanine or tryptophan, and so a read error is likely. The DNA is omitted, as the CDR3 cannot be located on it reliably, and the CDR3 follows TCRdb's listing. CDR3 region: CASSSRILV. J is TRBJ1-1 and V is TRBV7-9; whether TRBD1, the table's D call, matches the DNA was not checked. The CDR3 is 9 residues long, ends included. The germline V gene encodes CDR1 SEHNR and CDR2 FQNEAQ (reference sequence).

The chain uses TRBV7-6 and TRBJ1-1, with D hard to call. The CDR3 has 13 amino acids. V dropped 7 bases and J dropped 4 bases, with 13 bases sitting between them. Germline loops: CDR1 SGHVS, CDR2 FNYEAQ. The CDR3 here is CASTSDPGTEAFF. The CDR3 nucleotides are TGTGCCAGCACCTCTGACCCGGGCACTGAAGCTTTCTTT.

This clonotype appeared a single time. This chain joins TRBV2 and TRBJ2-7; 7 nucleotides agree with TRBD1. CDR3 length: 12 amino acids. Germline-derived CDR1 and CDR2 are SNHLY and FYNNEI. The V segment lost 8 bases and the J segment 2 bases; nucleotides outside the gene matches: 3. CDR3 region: CASRDRTYEQYF. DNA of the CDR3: TGTGCCAGCCGGGACAGAACCTACGAGCAGTACTTC.

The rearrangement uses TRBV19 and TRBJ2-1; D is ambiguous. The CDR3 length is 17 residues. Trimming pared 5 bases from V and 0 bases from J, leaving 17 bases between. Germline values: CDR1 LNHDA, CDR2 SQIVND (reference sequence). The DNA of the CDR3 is TGTGCCAGTAGTCCCCTTCTAGAAGTCGGCTCCTACAATGAGCAGTTCTTC. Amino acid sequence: CASSPLLEVGSYNEQFF.

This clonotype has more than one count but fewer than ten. The CDR3: CASSPKQGTYIPYEQYF. Written as DNA, the CDR3 is TGTGCCAGCAGTCCTAAACAAGGGACTTACATCCCCTACGAGCAGTACTTC. The chain links TRBV27 to TRBJ2-7; D perhaps matches TRBD2 (6 bases). The ends were cut back, 5 bases at V and 2 bases at J, with 22 bases in the middle. This CDR3 region has 17 residues. Germline assignment: CDR1 MNHEY and CDR2 SMNVEV (reference sequence).